This entry lists 9 T cell receptor beta chains sequenced from one sample in a study of blood T cell repertoires in COVID-19 (dated by TCRdb to 2018 to 2021). Library method: the immunoSEQ multiplex PCR assay. In TCRdb, the immuneACCESS table is reduced to in-frame sequences with V and J assigned. These tables do not hold every clone; where another copy was compared, an unresolved V gene accounts for under half, and the others remain unexplained. The sample records about 220,000 clones, 70% to 85% of which are singletons. The ten biggest clones cover approximately 15% of the sample. The sample consisted of PBMCs or T cells enriched from blood (not recorded which). These receptors were taken from a man aged 40-49 years who had recovered from COVID-19.

This chain uses TRBV6-4 with TRBJ1-1; 11 bases are a match to TRBD1. The CDR3 runs to 14 residues. The V and J ends lost 6 bases and 9 bases, in that order; junction bases with no gene match: 9. Per the germline V gene, CDR1 is MRHNA and CDR2 is SNTAGT. Here the CDR3 DNA reads TGTGCCAGCAGGGCCGGGACAGGGGGGGACAAAGCTTTCTTT. It codes for CASRAGTGGDKAFF.

The J gene is TRBJ1-1, the V gene TRBV18; D not certain. This CDR3 has 14 residues. CDR1 and CDR2 from the germline V gene are KGHSH and LQKENI. Trimming removed 3 bases at V and 3 bases at J, with 11 bases between. CDR3 sequence reads: CASSPNPVDTEAFF. In DNA form, the CDR3 reads TGTGCCAGCTCACCTAACCCGGTGGACACTGAAGCTTTCTTT.

The chain carries TRBV5-1 and TRBJ1-2; 8 bases agree with TRBD1. V lost 4 bases, J lost 9 bases, and 8 bases stayed unmatched. The CDR3 is made up of 13 amino acids. Germline-derived CDR1 and CDR2 are SGHRS and YFSETQ. The CDR3: CASSIRQGTRYTF. The CDR3 DNA reads as TGCGCCAGCAGCATACGACAGGGGACGCGCTACACCTTC.

The chain couples TRBV19 to TRBJ2-5, with 9 bases fitting TRBD2. This CDR3 spans 14 amino acids. The germline CDR1 and CDR2 sequences are LNHDA and SQIVND (reference sequence). The V segment lost 5 bases and the J segment 5 bases; nucleotides outside the gene matches: 6. The CDR3 sequence is CASSGRGGFETQYF. CDR3 coding DNA: TGTGCCAGTAGTGGGCGGGGGGGCTTTGAGACCCAGTACTTC.

The chain combines TRBV20-1 with TRBJ2-3, with 8 positions matching TRBD2. V gave up 3 bases and J gave up 6 bases; unmatched junction bases: 14. Germline V lookup: CDR1 DFQATT, CDR2 SNEGSKA (reference sequence). There are 16 residues in the CDR3. CDR3 nucleotides: TGCAGTGCTAGTTTTTCGAGGAGCGGGAGTGGCGATACGCAGTATTTT. Translating gives CSASFSRSGSGDTQYF.

The chain is built from TRBV9 and TRBJ1-6; 10 bases align to TRBD1. There are 16 residues in the CDR3. V lost 0 bases, J lost 7 bases, and 4 bases stayed unmatched. Germline V gene lookup returns CDR1 SGDLS and CDR2 YYNGEE. CDR3 nucleotide sequence: TGTGCCAGCAGCGTAGATGACAGGGGGCGAAATTCACCCCTCCACTTT. Translation: CASSVDDRGRNSPLHF.

The V and J genes are TRBV24-1 and TRBJ2-6; D might be TRBD2 (5 bases). The CDR3 spans 19 residues. Germline CDR1 is KGHDR and CDR2 is SFDVKD. V was trimmed by 4 bases and J by 2 bases, leaving 20 bases between them. CDR3 protein: CATSDPYPPGMAGANVLTF. In nucleotides, the CDR3 is TGTGCCACCAGTGACCCTTACCCCCCCGGGATGGCTGGGGCCAACGTCCTGACTTTC.

This clone was counted between two and nine times. The sample has other DNA sequences that encode this CDR3 too. The chain joins TRBV30 to TRBJ1-5; TRBD1 matches 10 bases. CDR1 and CDR2 from the germline V gene are GTSNPN and SVGIG (reference sequence). The CDR3 is 15 amino acids. The V and J ends lost 0 bases and 4 bases, in that order; junction bases with no gene match: 3. In nucleotides, the CDR3 is TGTGCCTGGAGTGTAAAGGGACAGGGGAATCAGCCCCAGCATTTT. Its translation: CAWSVKGQGNQPQHF.

This chain uses TRBV5-8 with TRBJ1-2, with D uncertain. The V end lost 2 bases, the J end lost 4 bases, and 6 bases lay between the germline ends. This CDR3 region has 12 residues. Germline V gives CDR1 SGHTS, CDR2 YDEGEE. CDR3 loop: CASSFYSYGYTF. CDR3 in DNA: TGTGCCAGCAGCTTCTACAGCTATGGCTACACCTTC.